Listed below are T cell receptor beta chains from one sample, sequenced in a study of blood T cell repertoires in COVID-19. The protocol was immunoSEQ multiplex PCR, while the TCRdb copy is restricted to in-frame clones and leaves out a portion. The sample lists a few hundred thousand clones; about nine tenths were seen once. Source material: PBMCs or T cells enriched from blood (not recorded which). The receptors derive from a woman between 18 and 29 years old who had recovered from COVID-19. Each CDR3 is given with its conserved first and last residue. A D gene is named only where the DNA matches it firmly. The size entry is marked missing in some rows and otherwise reads once, few, many or a size class.

clone_size | d_call | j_call | v_call | cdr3_nt | cdr3_aa
NA | TRBD1 | TRBJ1-1 | TRBV11-2 | TGTGCCAGCAGTTCGCAGGGGGGCACTGAAGCTTTCTTT | CASSSQGGTEAFF
once | NA | TRBJ2-2 | TRBV9 | TGTGCCAGCAGAGCAACTAGTTTCGGGGAGCTGTTTTTT | CASRATSFGELFF
NA | TRBD2 | TRBJ2-7 | TRBV7-9 | TGTGCCAGTTCCCTAGCGGGAACCTACGAGCAGTACTTC | CASSLAGTYEQYF
NA | TRBD1 | TRBJ1-4 | TRBV19 | TGTGCCAGTAGTCCCCGGATCAGGGGGCGCGTTTGGGATGAAAAACTGTTTTTT | CASSPRIRGRVWDEKLFF
NA | TRBD2 | TRBJ2-2 | TRBV25-1 | TGTGCCAGCAGTGAATGGCGGGGGAGCACCGGGGAGCTGTTTTTT | CASSEWRGSTGELFF
once | NA | TRBJ1-1 | TRBV7-9 | TGTGCCAGCAGCTTAGCAGGAGGGAACACTGAAGCTTTCTTT | CASSLAGGNTEAFF
NA | TRBD2 | TRBJ2-1 | TRBV19 | TGTGCCAGTAGTAAACAGAACGCAGGGACTACAAGAAACAATGAGCAGTTCTTC | CASSKQNAGTTRNNEQFF
NA | TRBD1 | TRBJ1-4 | TRBV28 | TGTGCCAGCAGGTCGGGACAGGGGAATGAAAAACTGTTTTTT | CASRSGQGNEKLFF
NA | TRBD1 | TRBJ2-5 | TRBV5-6 | TGTGCCAGCAGCTTACCACGACAGGGGGAGACCCAGTACTTC | CASSLPRQGETQYF
NA | NA | TRBJ1-1 | TRBV28 | TGTGCCAGCAGATTCGAACAGAACACTGAAGCTTTCTTT | CASRFEQNTEAFF
NA | TRBD1 | TRBJ2-5 | TRBV18 | TGTGCCAGCTCACTTACTCAGGGGGTCGGGGAGACCCAGTACTTC | CASSLTQGVGETQYF
NA | NA | TRBJ1-6 | TRBV2 | TGTGCCAGCAGTCAAGACGGTTATAATTCACCCCTCCACTTT | CASSQDGYNSPLHF
NA | TRBD1 | TRBJ2-2 | TRBV5-4 | TGTGCCAGCAGCTCTACAGGGGGCGCGAACACCGGGGAGCTGTTTTTT | CASSSTGGANTGELFF
few | TRBD1 | TRBJ1-2 | TRBV29-1 | TGCAGCGTCTGGGACAGGGGGATCTATGGCTACACCTTC | CSVWDRGIYGYTF
NA | NA | TRBJ2-3 | TRBV12-3/TRBV12-4 | TGTGCCAGCAGTAGAGCGGATACGCAGTATTTT | CASSRADTQYF
NA | NA | TRBJ2-5 | TRBV19 | TGTGCCACGAGTAGGAGAGGCAGTCAAGAGACCCAGTACTTC | CATSRRGSQETQYF
NA | TRBD1 | TRBJ1-4 | TRBV4-1 | TGCGCCAGCAGCCCACAGCCTCCGGGACAGGGTAATGAAAAACTGTTTTTT | CASSPQPPGQGNEKLFF
NA | TRBD1 | TRBJ1-4 | TRBV15 | TGTGCCACCAGCAGCGTTCAGGGGGCGGCTGAAAAACTGTTTTTT | CATSSVQGAAEKLFF
few | NA | TRBJ1-2 | TRBV6-5 | TGTGCCAGCAGTTACTCAGAACCGGGGGTGGATGGCTACACCTTC | CASSYSEPGVDGYTF
NA | NA | TRBJ2-2 | TRBV9 | TGTGCCAGCAGCGGGAGGCAGACGAACACCGGGGAGCTGTTTTTT | CASSGRQTNTGELFF
NA | TRBD2 | TRBJ2-7 | TRBV28 | TGTGCCAGCAGTCGCCCTCGGACGGTGAAACTAGCGGGAGGGTACGAGCAGTACTTC | CASSRPRTVKLAGGYEQYF
once | TRBD2 | TRBJ2-3 | TRBV12-3/TRBV12-4 | TGTGCCAGCAGTTTCACTAGCGAGAATACGCAGTATTTT | CASSFTSENTQYF
NA | TRBD1 | TRBJ2-4 | TRBV9 | TGTGCCAGCAGCGCACAGGGGATCCTCGGAAACATTCAGTACTTC | CASSAQGILGNIQYF
NA | NA | TRBJ1-1 | TRBV9 | TGTGCCAGCAGCCTTGGCAGGGTGCGGATGAACACTGAAGCTTTCTTT | CASSLGRVRMNTEAFF
NA | TRBD1 | TRBJ1-2 | TRBV3-1/TRBV3-2 | TGTGCCAGCAGCGACAGGGCATCGAGCGGCTACACCTTC | CASSDRASSGYTF
NA | TRBD2 | TRBJ2-1 | TRBV5-1 | TGCGCCAGCAGCTCAACTAGCGGGAGATTCTCCTACAATGAGCAGTTCTTC | CASSSTSGRFSYNEQFF
NA | TRBD1 | TRBJ1-1 | TRBV14 | TGTGCCAGCAGCCTAGGCGGGACAGGGGGTAGTAGAGCTTTCTTT | CASSLGGTGGSRAFF
NA | NA | TRBJ2-1 | TRBV10-3 | TGTGCCATCAGTCTTACTAGAGGAGGCACCTACAATGAGCAGTTCTTC | CAISLTRGGTYNEQFF
NA | NA | TRBJ2-1 | TRBV6-6 | TGTGCCAGCAGTTACCCGGCCCGTGGGGGGAACAATGAGCAGTTCTTC | CASSYPARGGNNEQFF
NA | TRBD1 | TRBJ1-6 | TRBV28 | TGTGCCAGCAGTCTTCCCGGGACAGGGAGTTCACCCCTCCACTTT | CASSLPGTGSSPLHF
NA | TRBD1 | TRBJ1-1 | TRBV30 | TGTGCCTGGAGTGAAGGGGGCCGCACTGAAGCTTTCTTT | CAWSEGGRTEAFF
NA | NA | TRBJ2-7 | TRBV19 | TGTGCCAGTAGTAAGCTCCCAGGACAGAAGACCTACGAGCAGTACTTC | CASSKLPGQKTYEQYF
few | TRBD1 | TRBJ1-2 | TRBV30 | TGTGCCTGGAGTGTAGCAGGGGGCGAGGGCTACACCTTC | CAWSVAGGEGYTF
NA | TRBD1 | TRBJ2-7 | TRBV5-1 | TGCGCCAGCAGCTTGAACGCGGGGACAGGTGCCGAGCAGTACTTC | CASSLNAGTGAEQYF
NA | NA | TRBJ2-7 | TRBV20-1 | TGCAGTGCTAGTCCCCCAGGGGACACCTACGAGCAGTACTTC | CSASPPGDTYEQYF
NA | NA | TRBJ1-4 | TRBV2 | TGTGCCAGCAGTGACCGGGCAACTAATGAAAAACTGTTTTTT | CASSDRATNEKLFF
NA | TRBD2 | TRBJ2-1 | TRBV18 | TGTGCCAGCTCACCCCCGGGACTAGCGGGGGTGGGCGAGCAGTTCTTC | CASSPPGLAGVGEQFF
NA | NA | TRBJ2-4 | TRBV7-9 | TGTGCCAGCAGCTTAGGGTGGACCCAGGGCTCCCGAAACATTCAGTACTTC | CASSLGWTQGSRNIQYF
NA | TRBD2 | TRBJ2-7 | TRBV4-1 | TGCGCCAGCAGCCAAGGACTAGCGGGCTCCTACGAGCAGTACTTC | CASSQGLAGSYEQYF
once | NA | TRBJ2-7 | TRBV7-8 | TGTGCCAGCAGCTTAGAAGGGGCAAAGCACGAGCAGTACTTC | CASSLEGAKHEQYF
NA | NA | TRBJ2-3 | TRBV27 | TGTGCCAGCAGTTTGTCTGTGAGCACAGATACGCAGTATTTT | CASSLSVSTDTQYF
NA | NA | TRBJ2-2 | TRBV28 | TGTGCCAGCAGTTTATATCCTAGATCGAACACCGGGGAGCTGTTTTTT | CASSLYPRSNTGELFF
NA | NA | TRBJ1-3 | TRBV9 | TGTGCCAGCAGCGTAGGGGCAGACGCTGGAAACACCATATATTTT | CASSVGADAGNTIYF
NA | TRBD1 | TRBJ1-1 | TRBV11-1 | TGTGCCAGCAGCTTAGCCGAGATCCGGGACAGCCTTGAAGCTTTCTTT | CASSLAEIRDSLEAFF
NA | TRBD1 | TRBJ1-4 | TRBV7-9 | TGTGCCAGCAGCTTAGTTGGCAGGGGGCAGGAAAAACTGTTTTTT | CASSLVGRGQEKLFF
NA | TRBD2 | TRBJ2-5 | TRBV7-6 | TGTGCCAGCAGCTTGCCTAGCGGGGAGGACGAGACCCAGTACTTC | CASSLPSGEDETQYF
NA | TRBD2 | TRBJ2-2 | TRBV4-2 | TGTGCCAGCAGCCAAGATTTTGGCGGGAGTGTCAGAACCGGGGAGCTGTTTTTT | CASSQDFGGSVRTGELFF
NA | TRBD2 | TRBJ2-3 | TRBV4-2 | TGTGCCAGCAGCCAAGAGGCGAATAGCGGGAGAGTCACAGATACGCAGTATTTT | CASSQEANSGRVTDTQYF
NA | NA | TRBJ1-2 | TRBV12-3/TRBV12-4 | TGTGCCAGCAGTTTTCAGGGTAACTATGGCTACACCTTC | CASSFQGNYGYTF
NA | TRBD1 | TRBJ1-5 | TRBV9 | TGTGCCAGCAGCTCTGGGACAGGGGGCAACAATCAGCCCCAGCATTTT | CASSSGTGGNNQPQHF
NA | TRBD2 | TRBJ2-3 | TRBV5-1 | TGCGCCAGCAGCGCGGGACTAGCGGGGAACACAGATACGCAGTATTTT | CASSAGLAGNTDTQYF
NA | TRBD1 | TRBJ1-1 | TRBV7-8 | TGTGCCAGCAGCTTACCATCACAGGGGTACACTGAAGCTTTCTTT | CASSLPSQGYTEAFF
once | TRBD1 | TRBJ1-6 | TRBV3-1/TRBV3-2 | TGTGCCAGCAGCCGACAGGGGATGGATAATTCACCCCTCCACTTT | CASSRQGMDNSPLHF